Sequencing of this T cell receptor (beta chain) was carried out in a study of blood T cell repertoires in COVID-19. Seattle patients were enrolled during active infection and followed longitudinally. CDR1 and CDR2 from the germline V gene are LGHDT and YNNKEL (reference sequence). This CDR3 region has 17 residues. Trimming shortened V by 3 bases and J by 0 bases, and 12 bases separated the two germline ends. Original handling: Nucleated cell number was recorded as an estimate derived from reference gene primer amplification. Clones were sequenced by immunoSEQ multiplex PCR, and TCRdb holds only the in-frame ones, with some missing. The DNA gave D and trimming, while V, J and clone size come from that table. The sample lists approximately 250,000 clones, roughly 85% occurring once.

The chain uses TRBV3-1 (or the pseudogene TRBV3-2) and TRBJ2-6, with D maybe TRBD2 (6 bases). Sequences were obtained from peripheral blood. This sequence was found in a man aged 45 to 65 with COVID-19, enrolled during active disease. The CDR3 DNA is TGTGCCAGCAGCCACCCGGGCGGGGTCTCTGGGGCCAACGTCCTGACTTTC. This sequence encodes CASSHPGGVSGANVLTF.